The table lists the clone carrying this T cell receptor (beta chain) with a few counts. CDR1 LNHDA and CDR2 SQIVND come from the germline V gene (reference sequence). This CDR3 spans 14 amino acids. The J segment lost 3 bases and the V segment lost 5 bases, leaving 6 bases of the junction unmatched. These data come from a study of blood T cell repertoires in COVID-19. Method: immunoSEQ multiplex PCR; TCRdb's copy keeps in-frame clones and lacks some. This table has over 120,000 clones, 76% appearing once. The sample taken for sequencing was peripheral blood. This chain uses TRBV19 with TRBJ2-7, with TRBD1 matching 8 bases. The source of this sequence is a woman older than 75 with active or convalescent COVID-19. This CDR3 is CASSVGQGLYEQYF. The CDR3 DNA reads TGTGCCAGTAGTGTCGGACAGGGACTCTACGAGCAGTACTTC.